This TCR beta chain was captured by sequencing in a study of cytomegalovirus exposure and HLA in healthy donors (dated by TCRdb to 2017 to 2019). For context, the study as a whole: In an earlier analysis of approximately 640 of the donors, 250 to 350 Gb of sequence data and 100 million or so unique TCR beta sequences from roughly 190 million T cells were reported. Typing coverage differed by locus: A, B, C, DRB1 and DQB1 were typed in about 629-630 donors, DQA1 in about 500, DPA1 in approximately 610, and DPB1 in 400 to 480. HLA typing included class I and class II loci at four-digit resolution. Roughly 5 DR-DQ haplotypes were handled as single units for association and clustering, since linkage in the cohort was strong. Genome-wide SNP genotypes for about three fifths of the roughly 670 donors were used in a later genetic analysis, which treated that subset as a discovery cohort. Among about 400 genotyped donors of the cohort, an average of around 240,000 unique TCR beta nucleotide sequences was sequenced per donor, of which roughly 17% were non-productive. The genetic ancestry cluster associated with self-reported Caucasian donors included 70% to 85% of the roughly 400 genotyped donors. Using immunosequencing, the study profiled T cell repertoires from about 650 subjects and related those repertoires to cytomegalovirus serostatus. The study was designed to test whether signatures of past pathogen exposure could be identified by cataloging public T cell receptors. In a later analysis, previously published TCR beta repertoires from several hundred donors were re-analyzed and high-resolution HLA genotyping was added so that TCR occurrence patterns could be studied. Donor age, sex, ethnicity and CMV serostatus were compiled alongside the repertoire data. High-throughput TCR immunosequencing, statistical association of individual TCRs with disease status, and machine learning were combined to predict cytomegalovirus infection status. All discovery cohort repertoires had been generated on a single sequencing platform. Rather than drawing on any new phenotypic data, the later analysis identified candidate immune exposures from TCR beta sequences and the way those sequences occurred across donors. An early release covering some 640 HLA-typed donors comprised approximately 290 gigabases of sequencing data and approximately 80 million unique TCR sequences. To decide whether each TCR beta V gene segment behaved as functional or pseudogenic, an earlier analysis of several hundred of the donors relied on high-throughput TCR beta sequencing. Along with the roughly 670-subject first cohort, a separate validation cohort of around 120 different subjects was used.

Library preparation used the immunoSEQ multiplex PCR assay. For the multiplex PCR, a mixture combining 60 forward primers for TCR Vbeta segments and 13 reverse primers for TCR Jbeta segments was used. The CDR3 region of rearranged TCR beta genes was amplified from genomic DNA with a multiplex PCR assay. On the Illumina HiSeq System, the amplified TCR beta libraries were sequenced as 87-base-pair reads. Per the original workflow: A later analysis counted about 76 million unique TCR beta chains across the 650 to 800 repertoires, and roughly 9.9 million of these chains were shared by at least two donors. Raw reads were error-corrected and collapsed into unique sequences with a nearest-neighbor algorithm that merged closely related sequences to remove PCR and sequencing errors. V, D and J gene segments were assigned by aligning CDR3 sequences to IMGT reference sequences. Each retained sequence needed at least a six-nucleotide match to both a V gene segment and a J gene segment. A rearrangement counted as productive if the CDR3 had no stop codons and remained in frame with V and J, and every other rearrangement counted as non-productive. Following IMGT convention, CDR3 was defined as the stretch from the second conserved V-encoded cysteine up to the conserved J-encoded phenylalanine. Sequences without an unambiguous match to a single V gene segment were excluded from the earlier analysis of 450 to 650 of the donors. In an earlier analysis of some 590 of the donors, a V segment was called functional when productive rearrangements were above 56.7%, and segregating when the standard deviation between donors exceeded 5%. To diagnose cytomegalovirus status from the catalog of TCR beta chain sequences, a statistical classification framework was built. In a later analysis, V and J genes were assigned by comparing TCR nucleotide sequences against IMGT/GENE-DB human TR gene sequences. A later analysis assigned CDR3 sequences and most-parsimonious VDJ recombination scenarios with the TCRdist pipeline. In a later analysis, each TCR beta chain was defined by its CDR3 amino acid sequence together with its V-gene family, and reads lacking a unique V-gene family were excluded. In a later analysis, fewer than 600 highly shared, low-generation-probability nucleotide sequences were removed to address suspected cross-contamination and a sequencing artifact. A later analysis calculated a clonal expansion index for each public chain from normalized within-repertoire ranks of inferred template counts. Generation probabilities in a later analysis came from a VDJ recombination model fitted to out-of-frame rearrangements, and those results were checked against IGoR. In a later analysis, hypergeometric tests were used to score TCR-TCR, TCR-HLA and TCR-CMV co-occurrence, with a repertoire-size bias correction applied to TCR pairs. In a later analysis, false discovery rates were estimated by permuting HLA or CMV assignments 20 times. In a later analysis, co-occurring TCRs were grouped using DBSCAN, and TCRdist sequence similarity was added for clustering within HLA-allele-positive subsets. For co-occurrence clustering, repertoires with fewer than 30,000 or more than 120,000 public chains were excluded, along with five or six repertoires with anomalous nucleotide sharing. TCRdb mirrors the immuneACCESS table, restricted to in-frame sequences. Some clones are absent from its copies; in checked studies, under half trace to an unresolved V gene, and the reason for the others is unknown. V and J calls and clone size follow that table, whereas D and trimming were derived from the DNA. The sample table contains approximately 130,000 clones; only one count was recorded for around three quarters of them. Around 1.8% of the sample comes from the top ten.

With regard to this clone: The antigen it recognizes is unknown. No base quality values were provided; no much bigger clone lies one nucleotide off.

The research as a whole found: A later genetic analysis reported fewer N-insertions in productive TCRs among donors in an Asian-associated ancestry cluster than the approximately 700-donor mean. A later analysis associated 16,951 TCR beta sequences with specific HLA alleles at a false discovery rate of 0.05. A further reported finding was that TCR beta sequences accurately predicted the HLA-A and HLA-B alleles for most subjects in the first cohort. A later analysis found that most CMV-associated TCR beta chains appeared HLA-restricted, with HLA associations seemingly driven largely by CMV exposure. Presence/absence analyses assumed roughly uniform sequencing depth across donors, an assumption that may not hold. The classifier was reported to diagnose cytomegalovirus status with high specificity and sensitivity in both the original cohort and the validation cohort. Because HLA typing was unavailable for some donors at each locus, only the typed subset was used in association tests. The study listed 164 TCR beta chains as associated with cytomegalovirus. A group of highly shared sequence variants was considered likely to be a technical artifact of the sequencing pipeline. The 87-base-pair reads could not distinguish some IMGT-functional V segments, including TRBV6-2 and TRBV6-3, so those segments were excluded. A later analysis found that TCR association rates varied across HLA loci, with DRB1 alleles showing the most associated TCRs and HLA-C alleles the fewest. It was suggested by the authors that the approach could potentially be generalized to other disease states and immunological phenotypes. In an earlier analysis of 587 of the donors, most TCR beta V segments appeared in productive rearrangements about 87% or about 30% of the time, broadly matching IMGT annotations. Correlated functional status among segregating V segments might reflect linkage disequilibrium, but an unknown experimental factor could not be ruled out. A later genetic analysis associated a missense DCLRE1C variant with V-gene and J-gene trimming of TCR beta chains, and an independent cohort replicated the association. According to a later analysis, parvovirus B19, influenza, CMV and Epstein-Barr virus appeared linked to several top co-occurrence clusters. Only TCR beta chains were sequenced in this cohort, and the absence of alpha or paired-chain data limited detectable features. Assigning TCR associations to individual alleles was difficult when HLA alleles, especially DR and DQ, strongly co-occurred. Because counts were too low, some 17 rarely observed V segments, including chromosome 9 orphons, were excluded from the earlier analysis of under 650 of the donors. A later analysis found that HLA-associated TCR beta chains were more clonally expanded and had lower generation probabilities than equally common non-associated chains. A few of the identified cytomegalovirus-associated TCR beta chains were confirmed in vitro to be specific for cytomegalovirus antigens. Most TCR sequences were seen in very few donors, while some public TCRs were found in many individuals. Immune exposure information for the cohort was limited to CMV serostatus.

Its CDR3 holds 17 amino acids, cysteine through phenylalanine. Only CDR3 DNA remains: 51 bases, in frame from the first base. The germline V gene supplies CDR1 MDHEN and CDR2 SYDVKM. Deletion took 5 bases off V and 0 bases off J, with a span of 17 bases between the germline ends. The cohort consisted of hundreds of healthy bone marrow donors. At the time of sampling, every cohort member was nominally healthy, though immune exposures that went unrecorded were likely present. The donor was CMV seronegative and belonged to the group of under 400 seronegative cohort members. Each donor provided a peripheral blood sample, and peripheral blood mononuclear cells were used for TCR beta sequencing. The Qiagen DNeasy Blood Extraction Kit was used to extract genomic DNA from the blood cell samples.

The origin of this receptor is a woman aged 50 to 65 in good health and CMV-seronegative. The chain couples TRBV28 to TRBJ1-5, with the D gene too uncertain to name. The sequencing sample was made of PBMCs. CDR3 region: CASSPRLGSHSNQPQHF. Here is the DNA: TGTGCCAGCAGTCCGCGGTTAGGGAGCCATAGCAATCAGCCCCAGCATTTT.